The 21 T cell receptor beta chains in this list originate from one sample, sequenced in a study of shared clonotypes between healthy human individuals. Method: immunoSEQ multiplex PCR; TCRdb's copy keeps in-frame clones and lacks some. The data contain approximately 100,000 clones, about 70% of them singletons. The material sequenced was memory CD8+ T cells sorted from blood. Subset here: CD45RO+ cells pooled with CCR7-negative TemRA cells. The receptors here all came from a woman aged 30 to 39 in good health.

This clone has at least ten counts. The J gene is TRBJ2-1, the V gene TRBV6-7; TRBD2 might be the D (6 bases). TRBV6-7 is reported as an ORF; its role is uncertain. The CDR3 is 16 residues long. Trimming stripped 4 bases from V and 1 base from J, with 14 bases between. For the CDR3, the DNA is TGTGCCAGCAGTTTACTAGGCGGGGCTTCCTACAATGAGCAGTTCTTC. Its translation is CASSLLGGASYNEQFF.

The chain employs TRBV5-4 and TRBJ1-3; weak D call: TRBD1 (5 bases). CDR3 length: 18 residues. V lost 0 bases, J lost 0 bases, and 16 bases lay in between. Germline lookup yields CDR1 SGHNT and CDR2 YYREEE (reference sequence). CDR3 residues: CASSLEAGPWRSGNTIYF. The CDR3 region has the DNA TGTGCCAGCAGCTTGGAAGCAGGGCCCTGGCGCTCTGGAAACACCATATATTTT. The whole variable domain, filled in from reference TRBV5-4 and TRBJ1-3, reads ETGVTQSPTHLIKTRGQQVTLRCSSQSGHNTVSWYQQALGQGPQFIFQYYREEENGRGNFPPRFSGLQFPNYSSELNVNALELDDSALYLCASSLEAGPWRSGNTIYFGEGSWLTVV.

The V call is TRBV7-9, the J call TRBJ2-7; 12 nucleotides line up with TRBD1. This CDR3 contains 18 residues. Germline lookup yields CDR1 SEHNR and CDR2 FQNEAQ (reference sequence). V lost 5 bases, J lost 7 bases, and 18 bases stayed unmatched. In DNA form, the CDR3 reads TGTGCCAGCAGCACACGCCCTCGGGACAGGGGGCGACTTAAAGAGCAGTACTTC. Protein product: CASSTRPRDRGRLKEQYF.

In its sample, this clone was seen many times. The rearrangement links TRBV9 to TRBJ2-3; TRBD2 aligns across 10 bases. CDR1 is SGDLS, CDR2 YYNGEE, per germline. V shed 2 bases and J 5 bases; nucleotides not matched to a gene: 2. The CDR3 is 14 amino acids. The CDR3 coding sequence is TGTGCCAGCAGCGTTAGCGGGAGGCAAGATACGCAGTATTTT. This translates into CASSVSGRQDTQYF.

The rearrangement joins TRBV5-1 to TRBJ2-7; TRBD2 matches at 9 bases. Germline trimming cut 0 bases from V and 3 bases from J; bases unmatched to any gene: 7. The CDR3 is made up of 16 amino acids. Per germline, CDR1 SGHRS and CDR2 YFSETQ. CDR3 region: CASSLGPSGTSYEQYF. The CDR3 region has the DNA TGCGCCAGCAGCTTGGGACCTAGCGGGACAAGCTACGAGCAGTACTTC.

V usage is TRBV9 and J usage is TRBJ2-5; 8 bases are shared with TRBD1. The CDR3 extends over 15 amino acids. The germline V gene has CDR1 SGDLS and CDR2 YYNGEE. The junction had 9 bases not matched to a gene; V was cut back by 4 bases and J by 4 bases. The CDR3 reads CASSTRGQAVETQYF. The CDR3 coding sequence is TGTGCCAGCAGCACCCGGGGACAGGCCGTAGAGACCCAGTACTTC.

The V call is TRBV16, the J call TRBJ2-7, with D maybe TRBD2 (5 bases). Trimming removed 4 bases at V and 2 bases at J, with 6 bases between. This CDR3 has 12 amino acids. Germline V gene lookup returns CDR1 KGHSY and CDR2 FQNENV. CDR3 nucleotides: TGTGCCAGCAGCCCCGGGACCTACGAGCAGTACTTC. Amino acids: CASSPGTYEQYF.

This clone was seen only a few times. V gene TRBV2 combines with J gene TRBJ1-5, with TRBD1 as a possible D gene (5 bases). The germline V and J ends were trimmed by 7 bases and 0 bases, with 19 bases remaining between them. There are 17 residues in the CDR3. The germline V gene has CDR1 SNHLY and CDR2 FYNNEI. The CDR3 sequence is CASTAFQGVGSNQPQHF. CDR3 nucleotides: TGTGCCAGCACCGCCTTCCAGGGAGTTGGTAGCAATCAGCCCCAGCATTTT.

This CDR3 is CASSAAGTGLTYEQYF. The CDR3 bases are TGTGCCAGCAGCGCGGCCGGGACAGGGTTAACCTACGAGCAGTACTTC. The V gene is TRBV9, the J gene TRBJ2-7; 9 bases fit TRBD1. This CDR3 has 16 amino acids. The J segment lost 2 bases and the V segment lost 3 bases, leaving 9 bases of the junction unmatched. Germline V gene sequence: CDR1 SGDLS, CDR2 YYNGEE.

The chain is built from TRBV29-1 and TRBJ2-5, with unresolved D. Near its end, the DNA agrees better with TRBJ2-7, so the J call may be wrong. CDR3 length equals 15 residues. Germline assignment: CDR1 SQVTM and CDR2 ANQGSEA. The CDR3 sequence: CSVELPRGLLYEQYF. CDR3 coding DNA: TGCAGCGTTGAACTCCCACGTGGGTTGCTCTACGAGCAGTACTTC.

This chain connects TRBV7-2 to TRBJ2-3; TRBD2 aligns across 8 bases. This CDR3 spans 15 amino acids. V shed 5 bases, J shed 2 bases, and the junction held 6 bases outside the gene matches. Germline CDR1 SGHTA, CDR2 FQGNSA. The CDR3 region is CASSPISGNTDTQYF. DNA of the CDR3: TGTGCCAGCAGCCCGATTAGCGGGAACACAGATACGCAGTATTTT.

The CDR3 DNA follows: TGTGCTAGTGGGCCTACCAGGGGGCCCACTGAAGCTTTCTTT. Its protein is CASGPTRGPTEAFF. V gene TRBV12-5 combines with J gene TRBJ1-1; 8 bases are shared with TRBD1. Trimming at V came to 6 bases and at J to 4 bases, leaving 7 bases not matched to a gene. Germline assignment: CDR1 LGHNT and CDR2 FRNRAP. This CDR3 region has 14 residues. Drawing the rest from reference TRBV12-5 and TRBJ1-1, the complete variable domain is DARVTQTPRHKVTEMGQEVTMRCQPILGHNTVFWYRQTMMQGLELLAYFRNRAPLDDSGMPKDRFSAEMPDATLATLKIQPSEPRDSAVYFCASGPTRGPTEAFFGQGTRLTVV.

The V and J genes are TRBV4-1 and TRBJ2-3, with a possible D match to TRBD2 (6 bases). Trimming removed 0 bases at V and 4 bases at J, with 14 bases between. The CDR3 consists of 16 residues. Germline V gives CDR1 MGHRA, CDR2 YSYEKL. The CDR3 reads CASSQDLLANSDTQYF. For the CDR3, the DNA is TGCGCCAGCAGCCAAGATCTACTAGCTAATTCAGATACGCAGTATTTT.

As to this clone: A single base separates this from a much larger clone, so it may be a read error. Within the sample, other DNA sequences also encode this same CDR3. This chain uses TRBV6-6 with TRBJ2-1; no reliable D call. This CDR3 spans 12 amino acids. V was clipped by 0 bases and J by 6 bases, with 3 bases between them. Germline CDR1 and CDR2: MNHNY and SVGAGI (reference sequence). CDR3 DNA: TGTGCCAGCAGTTACTCTGGCAATGAGCAGTTCTTC. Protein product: CASSYSGNEQFF.

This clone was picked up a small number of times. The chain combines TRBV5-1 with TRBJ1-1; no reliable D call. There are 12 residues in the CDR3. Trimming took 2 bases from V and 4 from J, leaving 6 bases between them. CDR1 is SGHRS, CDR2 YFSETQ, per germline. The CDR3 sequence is CASSFSTTEAFF. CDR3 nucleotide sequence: TGCGCCAGCAGCTTCTCTACCACTGAAGCTTTCTTT.

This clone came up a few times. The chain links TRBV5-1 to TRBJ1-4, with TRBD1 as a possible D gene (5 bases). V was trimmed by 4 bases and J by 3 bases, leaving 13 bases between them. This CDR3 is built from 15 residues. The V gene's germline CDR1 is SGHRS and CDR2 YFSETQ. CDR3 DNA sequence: TGCGCCAGCAGCGCCGGGGTGGGACCTAATGAAAAACTGTTTTTT. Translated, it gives CASSAGVGPNEKLFF.

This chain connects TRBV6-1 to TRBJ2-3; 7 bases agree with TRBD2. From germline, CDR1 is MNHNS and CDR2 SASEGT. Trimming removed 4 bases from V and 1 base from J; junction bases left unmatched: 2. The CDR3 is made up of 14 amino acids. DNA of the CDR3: TGTGCCAGCAGTGCGCTAGCGGGCACAGATACGCAGTATTTT. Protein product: CASSALAGTDTQYF.

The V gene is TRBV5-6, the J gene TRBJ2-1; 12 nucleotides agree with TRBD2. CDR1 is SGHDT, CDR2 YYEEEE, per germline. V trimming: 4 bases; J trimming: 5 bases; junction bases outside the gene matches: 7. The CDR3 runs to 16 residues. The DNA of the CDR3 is TGTGCCAGCAGCAGGACTAGCGGGATGTTACACAATGAGCAGTTCTTC. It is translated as CASSRTSGMLHNEQFF.

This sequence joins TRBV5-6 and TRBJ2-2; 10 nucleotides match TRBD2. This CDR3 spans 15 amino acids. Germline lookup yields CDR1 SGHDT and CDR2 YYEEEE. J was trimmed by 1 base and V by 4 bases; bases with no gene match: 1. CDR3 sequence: CASSVAGGNTGELFF. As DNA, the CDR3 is TGTGCCAGCAGCGTAGCGGGAGGGAACACCGGGGAGCTGTTTTTT.

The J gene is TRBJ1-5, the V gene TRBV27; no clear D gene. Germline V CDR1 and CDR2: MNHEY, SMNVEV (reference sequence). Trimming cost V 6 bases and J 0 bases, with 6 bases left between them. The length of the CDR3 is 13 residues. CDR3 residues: CASSPISNQPQHF. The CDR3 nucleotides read TGTGCCAGCAGCCCAATTAGCAATCAGCCCCAGCATTTT.

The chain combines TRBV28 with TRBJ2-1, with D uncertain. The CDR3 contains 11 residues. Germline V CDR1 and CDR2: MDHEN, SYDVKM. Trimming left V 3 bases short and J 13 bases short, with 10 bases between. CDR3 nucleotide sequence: TGTGCCAGCAGTTTTTTGGCTATTCAGTTCTTC. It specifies CASSFLAIQFF. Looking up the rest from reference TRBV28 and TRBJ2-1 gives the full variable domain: DVKVTQSSRYLVKRTGEKVFLECVQDMDHENMFWYRQDPGLGLRLIYFSYDVKMKEKGDIPEGYSVSREKKERFSLILESASTNQTSMYLCASSFLAIQFFGPGTRLTVL.